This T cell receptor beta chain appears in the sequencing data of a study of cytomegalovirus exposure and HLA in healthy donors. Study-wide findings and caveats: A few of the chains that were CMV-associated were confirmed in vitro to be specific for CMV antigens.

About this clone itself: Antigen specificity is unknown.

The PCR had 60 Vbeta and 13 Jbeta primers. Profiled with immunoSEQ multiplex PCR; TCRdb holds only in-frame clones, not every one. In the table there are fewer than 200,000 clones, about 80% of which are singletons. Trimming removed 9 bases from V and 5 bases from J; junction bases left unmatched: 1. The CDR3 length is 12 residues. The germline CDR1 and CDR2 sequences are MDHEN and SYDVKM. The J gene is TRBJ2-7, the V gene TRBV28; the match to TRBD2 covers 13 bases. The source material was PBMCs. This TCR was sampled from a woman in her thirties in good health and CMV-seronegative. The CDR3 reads CARLAGGDEQYF. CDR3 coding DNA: TGTGCCAGACTAGCGGGAGGGGACGAGCAGTACTTC.